Presented here are 31 T cell receptor beta chains from one specimen sequenced in a study of blood T cells in healthy people across ages. It was with a sample-barcoded 5' primer and a J-beta primer mix that a second PCR of roughly 6 to 12 cycles was run. TCRdb reanalysed the 5' RACE reads using MiXCR and keeps one entry per CDR3 protein. Of 580,000 or so distinct CDR3 sequences listed, roughly 48% are singletons. The sequenced sample consisted of blood. All receptors derive from a man of 80 years or more in good health.

A note on this clonotype: A junction boundary mismatches the germline segment, possibly from a read error. This sequence joins TRBV6-5 and TRBJ2-3; 13 bases agree with TRBD2. The CDR3 sequence is 15 residues long. Germline CDR1 and CDR2: MNHEY and SVGAGI. The CDR3 coding sequence is TGTGCCGGCAGTTCGGGACTAGCGGGAACAGATACGCAGTATTTT. Its protein product is CAGSSGLAGTDTQYF.

This clonotype was seen more than once but under ten times. The rearrangement uses TRBV7-2 and TRBJ1-2; D perhaps matches TRBD1 (6 bases). The V gene lost 3 bases and the J gene lost 4 bases, with 12 bases spanning the gap. Germline lookup yields CDR1 SGHTA and CDR2 FQGNSA. This CDR3 contains 14 residues. The CDR3 DNA follows: TGTGCCAGCAGCTTTCGCCAGGGGATCTATGGCTACACCTTC. Its protein is CASSFRQGIYGYTF.

On this clonotype itself: The junction departs from germline at one end; a sequencing error may be responsible. The chain links TRBV20-1 to TRBJ2-1, with D unclear. The CDR3 consists of 12 residues. From germline, CDR1 is DFQATT and CDR2 SNEGSKA (reference sequence). The CDR3 DNA reads TGCAGTGGGGGTGGCTCCGACAATGAGCAGTTCTTC. Translated: CSGGGSDNEQFF.

The chain carries TRBV6-2 or TRBV6-3 and TRBJ1-1; D may be TRBD1 (6 bases). Germline V gene sequence: CDR1 MNHEY, CDR2 SVGEGT. Trimming left V 2 bases short and J 3 bases short, with 16 bases between. The CDR3 consists of 16 residues. The CDR3 DNA follows: TGTGCCAGCAGTTACCTCTTGGGGGCTGGGGACACTGAAGCTTTCTTT. Translating gives CASSYLLGAGDTEAFF.

V gene TRBV28 combines with J gene TRBJ2-6, with 8 nucleotides matching TRBD1. The J segment lost 3 bases and the V segment lost 5 bases, leaving 6 bases of the junction unmatched. Germline lookup yields CDR1 MDHEN and CDR2 SYDVKM. The CDR3 loop spans 16 amino acids. CDR3 in amino acids: CASSTNDRGGANVLTF. In DNA, the CDR3 is TGTGCCAGCAGTACGAACGACAGGGGTGGGGCCAACGTCCTGACTTTC.

The V call is TRBV29-1, the J call TRBJ2-2, with TRBD1 as a possible D gene (6 bases). Per germline, CDR1 SQVTM and CDR2 ANQGSEA. V gave up 7 bases and J gave up 7 bases, with 16 bases separating them. This CDR3 contains 13 residues. The CDR3 reads CSAVVAGVGELFF. The CDR3 DNA follows: TGCAGCGCCGTCGTTGCAGGGGTCGGGGAGCTGTTTTTT.

V gene TRBV6-7 combines with J gene TRBJ1-1; 11 positions agree with TRBD1. TRBV6-7 is noted as an ORF with a role that remains uncertain. CDR3 length equals 14 residues. Losses at the gene ends were 4 bases for V and 7 bases for J; bases not matched to a gene: 5. The CDR3: CASSSGQGVNEAFF. CDR3 coding DNA: TGTGCCAGCAGTTCGGGACAGGGGGTAAATGAAGCTTTCTTT.

Details on this clonotype: The junction and the germline gene differ at one end; a read error may be behind it. V usage is TRBV7-3 and J usage is TRBJ2-7; D unresolved. The CDR3 totals 12 residues. CDR1 SGHTA and CDR2 FQGTGA come from the germline V gene. The CDR3 sequence: CAGSLTAGEQYF. The CDR3 coding sequence is TGTGCCGGCAGCTTAACCGCCGGCGAGCAGTACTTC.

This clonotype has only a few counts. V gene TRBV5-1 combines with J gene TRBJ2-7; D tentatively reads TRBD1 or TRBD2 (5 bases each). The V and J ends lost 3 bases and 1 base respectively, with 11 bases between them. The CDR3 runs to 14 residues. In germline, CDR1 is SGHRS, CDR2 YFSETQ. CDR3 sequence reads: CASSWDGTSYEQYF. For the CDR3, the DNA is TGCGCCAGCAGCTGGGACGGAACTTCCTACGAGCAGTACTTC.

V gene TRBV12-3 or TRBV12-4 combines with J gene TRBJ1-2; D gene uncertain. This CDR3 comprises 13 residues. Trimming removed 7 bases from V and 2 bases from J, with 11 bases in between. The DNA of the CDR3 is TGTGCCAGCACCAATACAGAGAACTATGGCTACACCTTC. Translated: CASTNTENYGYTF.

The V gene is TRBV9, the J gene TRBJ1-5; 10 bases match TRBD1. Germline V gene lookup returns CDR1 SGDLS and CDR2 YYNGEE. CDR3 size: 17 residues. The V gene end was trimmed by 0 bases and the J gene end by 5 bases; junction bases not matched to a gene: 8. The CDR3 DNA follows: TGTGCCAGCAGCGTAGCCTACGGGGGACAGGGGCATCAGCCCCAGCATTTT. As protein: CASSVAYGGQGHQPQHF.

This clonotype has more than one count but fewer than ten. This chain joins TRBV29-1 and TRBJ2-3; 10 bases agree with TRBD1. The germline CDR1 and CDR2 sequences are SQVTM and ANQGSEA. The ends lost 7 bases at V and 4 bases at J; junction bases unmatched: 8. The CDR3 totals 14 residues. In DNA form, the CDR3 reads TGCAGCGCTGCCTTCGGACAGGGGGCAGATACGCAGTATTTT. Encoded protein: CSAAFGQGADTQYF.

The gene calls are TRBV12-3 or TRBV12-4 and TRBJ2-6; tentative D call: TRBD1 (5 bases). Trimming pared 8 bases from V and 1 base from J, leaving 9 bases between. This CDR3 has 14 amino acids. The CDR3 loop is CASARVSGANVLTF. Written as DNA, the CDR3 is TGTGCCAGCGCCAGGGTTTCTGGGGCCAACGTCCTGACTTTC.

Remarks on this clonotype: This may be a read error, as it is one base from a much larger clone. The gene calls are TRBV7-9 and TRBJ2-1, with a weak D call TRBD1 (5 bases). Trimming took 5 bases from V and 6 from J, leaving 17 bases between them. The length of the CDR3 is 15 residues. The germline V gene has CDR1 SEHNR and CDR2 FQNEAQ (reference sequence). Here the CDR3 reads CASSAERGPCNEQFF. The CDR3 DNA sequence: TGTGCCAGCAGCGCCGAAAGGGGTCCCTGCAATGAGCAGTTCTTC.

This clonotype was seen only once. The chain uses TRBV7-3 and TRBJ2-2, with D unresolved. The germline V gene has CDR1 SGHTA and CDR2 FQGTGA. Trimming took off 5 bases at V and 6 bases at J, with 7 bases between the two ends. The CDR3 length is 12 residues. The CDR3 loop reads CASSRSPGELFF. CDR3 DNA sequence: TGTGCCAGCAGCCGATCTCCCGGGGAGCTGTTTTTT.

The chain employs TRBV6-5 and TRBJ1-1; 8 bases match TRBD1. CDR1 and CDR2 (germline): MNHEY, SVGAGI. V gave up 2 bases and J gave up 1 base; unmatched junction bases: 3. The CDR3 loop spans 15 amino acids. CDR3 amino acids: CASSYEGTGNTEAFF. The CDR3 DNA follows: TGTGCCAGCAGTTACGAGGGGACAGGGAACACTGAAGCTTTCTTT.

In this sample, this clonotype turned up a few times. The chain's CDR3 is CASSQDRVTSTDTQYF. DNA of the CDR3: TGCGCCAGCAGCCAAGATCGCGTAACTAGCACAGATACGCAGTATTTT. The J gene is TRBJ2-3, the V gene TRBV4-3; D remains unclear. CDR3 size: 16 residues. V was trimmed by 0 bases and J by 0 bases, leaving 10 bases between them. Germline loops: CDR1 LGHNA, CDR2 YSLEER.

This rearrangement joins TRBV5-5 to TRBJ2-1; tentatively, D is TRBD2 (7 bases). The CDR3 totals 19 residues. V lost 6 bases to trimming and J lost 2 bases, with 27 bases between them. Germline V lookup: CDR1 SGHKS, CDR2 YYEKEE (reference sequence). The CDR3 is CASTRNIGRGGATYNEQFF. The CDR3 bases are TGTGCCAGCACCCGCAACATTGGACGAGGGGGGGCAACCTACAATGAGCAGTTCTTC.

This clonotype was counted between two and nine times. The J gene is TRBJ1-2, the V gene TRBV20-1; the match to TRBD1 covers 10 bases. The trim removed 4 bases at V and 7 bases at J, leaving 12 bases unmatched. The germline V gene encodes CDR1 DFQATT and CDR2 SNEGSKA (reference sequence). The CDR3 is 15 residues long. The CDR3 here is CSATPGGQGIRGYTF. In DNA form, the CDR3 reads TGCAGTGCTACGCCGGGGGGACAGGGGATTCGTGGCTACACCTTC.

The V call is TRBV20-1, the J call TRBJ2-1; TRBD2 agrees at 7 bases. Germline V gene data show CDR1 as DFQATT and CDR2 as SNEGSKA (reference sequence). Trimming at V came to 4 bases and at J to 8 bases, leaving 14 bases not matched to a gene. CDR3 size: 15 residues. The CDR3: CSANGLGTNRDEQFF. The CDR3 DNA reads as TGCAGTGCTAATGGTCTCGGGACTAACCGGGATGAGCAGTTCTTC.

This clonotype was recorded at least ten times. This could be a read error, since a much larger clone is one nucleotide away. CDR3 region: CASSFEGRADGDEQFF. DNA for the CDR3: TGTGCCAGCAGCTTCGAGGGACGAGCGGACGGGGATGAGCAGTTCTTC. This chain connects TRBV6-5 to TRBJ2-1; TRBD1 or TRBD2 may be the D gene (5 bases each). Germline V lookup: CDR1 MNHEY, CDR2 SVGAGI. The ends were cut back, 6 bases at V and 8 bases at J, with 23 bases in the middle. This CDR3 region has 16 residues.

The J gene is TRBJ2-5, the V gene TRBV20-1; TRBD2 aligns across 11 bases. CDR3 length: 16 amino acids. CDR1 is DFQATT and CDR2 is SNEGSKA in the germline V gene (reference sequence). Trimming removed 3 bases from V and 7 bases from J; junction bases left unmatched: 13. The CDR3 nucleotides read TGCAGTGCTAGCTCCCCACAACTAGCGGGAGTTAGGACCCAGTACTTC. Translated, it gives CSASSPQLAGVRTQYF.

This clonotype has more than one count but fewer than ten. The V call is TRBV2, the J call TRBJ2-1, with TRBD1 matching 10 bases. Germline-derived CDR1 and CDR2 are SNHLY and FYNNEI. With 8 bases clipped from V and 2 bases from J, the junction kept 3 bases outside the gene matches. The CDR3 consists of 14 residues. CDR3 amino acids: CASGDRGTYNEQFF. DNA for the CDR3: TGTGCCAGCGGGGACAGGGGAACCTACAATGAGCAGTTCTTC.

The CDR3 sequence is CASSSTFMRRDEQYF. In nucleotides, the CDR3 is TGTGCCAGCAGCTCGACATTTATGAGAAGGGATGAGCAGTACTTC. This chain connects TRBV7-2 to TRBJ2-5; unclear D gene. Germline V lookup: CDR1 SGHTA, CDR2 FQGNSA. Trimming took off 4 bases at V and 11 bases at J, with 23 bases between the two ends. This CDR3 spans 15 amino acids.

V is TRBV20-1 and J is TRBJ1-6; the match to TRBD1 covers 8 bases. From germline, CDR1 is DFQATT and CDR2 SNEGSKA (reference sequence). The CDR3 contains 13 residues. The J segment lost 7 bases and the V segment lost 6 bases, leaving 5 bases of the junction unmatched. The CDR3 DNA reads TGCAGTGCCCAGGGGGCCCAAAATTCACCCCTCCACTTT. It codes for CSAQGAQNSPLHF.

In its sample, this clonotype was seen a few times. The chain combines TRBV6-2 or TRBV6-3 with TRBJ1-1; 8 nucleotides match TRBD1. This CDR3 has 15 amino acids. With V trimmed by 4 bases and J by 6 bases, 10 bases remained unmatched. Germline CDR1 reads MNHEY; CDR2 reads SVGEGT. DNA of the CDR3: TGTGCCAGCAGTTCGGACAGGGTTAGTCTCCCTGAAGCTTTCTTT. It is translated as CASSSDRVSLPEAFF.

The sample holds many counts of this clonotype. J is TRBJ2-5 and V is TRBV7-9; 7 bases are shared with TRBD2. With 1 base clipped from V and 3 bases from J, the junction kept 2 bases outside the gene matches. This CDR3 is built from 14 residues. CDR1 SEHNR and CDR2 FQNEAQ come from the germline V gene (reference sequence). The CDR3, as DNA: TGTGCCAGCAGCTTAGGGCTAGCGGAAGAGACCCAGTACTTC. It is translated as CASSLGLAEETQYF.

The rearrangement uses TRBV5-1 and TRBJ2-1; the match to TRBD2 covers 14 bases. The CDR3 loop spans 16 amino acids. Germline V CDR1 and CDR2: SGHRS, YFSETQ. With V trimmed by 4 bases and J by 2 bases, 2 bases remained unmatched. CDR3 sequence reads: CASSPTSGGAYNEQFF. DNA of the CDR3: TGCGCCAGCAGCCCGACTAGCGGGGGGGCCTACAATGAGCAGTTCTTC.

The chain joins TRBV10-3 to TRBJ1-4, with D uncertain. There are 14 residues in the CDR3. Germline V CDR1 and CDR2: ENHRY, SYGVKD. Trimming took off 3 bases at V and 7 bases at J, with 12 bases between the two ends. The CDR3 sequence: CAISDGPGGEKLFF. The CDR3 DNA reads as TGTGCCATCAGTGATGGTCCGGGAGGTGAAAAACTGTTTTTT.

The genes are TRBV20-1 and TRBJ1-4; D gene unclear. CDR1 is DFQATT and CDR2 is SNEGSKA in the germline V gene (reference sequence). Trimming removed 3 bases from V and 5 bases from J, with 19 bases in between. This CDR3 is 16 amino acids long. The CDR3 spells CSASPWVGRGNEKLFF. Written as DNA, the CDR3 is TGCAGTGCTAGTCCCTGGGTGGGGAGAGGGAATGAAAAACTGTTTTTT.

The chain employs TRBV9 and TRBJ2-2, with D unclear. The germline V gene has CDR1 SGDLS and CDR2 YYNGEE. The length of the CDR3 is 12 residues. The V end was cut by 7 bases, the J end by 6 bases, with 10 bases between. The chain's CDR3 is CASGPAAGELFF. DNA of the CDR3: TGTGCCAGCGGTCCCGCCGCCGGGGAGCTGTTTTTT.